Below, 12 T cell receptor beta chains from the same sample are listed, as sequenced in a study of blood T cell repertoires in COVID-19. Produced via immunoSEQ multiplex PCR; TCRdb's table is partial and in-frame only. The sample holds around 200,000 clones; approximately 87% are singletons and the top ten take roughly 9.7%. Sequenced material: peripheral blood. Receptor source: an older woman with COVID-19, enrolled during active disease.

The chain links TRBV5-8 to TRBJ1-1; D uncertain. In germline, CDR1 is SGHTS, CDR2 YDEGEE. V dropped 6 bases and J dropped 7 bases, with 16 bases sitting between them. CDR3 size: 13 residues. The CDR3 DNA follows: TGTGCCAGCAATGGTCTACTATCTTTTGAAGCTTTCTTT. It specifies CASNGLLSFEAFF.

Here the CDR3 DNA reads TGCAGCGTTGAGGCGGAGAACTCCTACGAGCAGTACTTC. Translated, it gives CSVEAENSYEQYF. The chain employs TRBV29-1 and TRBJ2-7, with D uncertain. CDR1 SQVTM and CDR2 ANQGSEA come from the germline V gene. V shed 3 bases and J shed 0 bases, with 9 bases lying between them. The CDR3 is 13 residues long.

This clone was picked up a small number of times. The chain combines TRBV6-5 with TRBJ1-2; 7 bases match TRBD1. Germline CDR1 and CDR2: MNHEY and SVGAGI. The length of the CDR3 is 13 residues. V shed 6 bases, J shed 5 bases, and the junction held 6 bases outside the gene matches. CDR3 region: CASRGQTRYGYTF. The CDR3 DNA sequence: TGTGCCAGCAGGGGACAGACTCGTTATGGCTACACCTTC.

The rearrangement links TRBV15 to TRBJ2-1, with TRBD2 matching 7 bases. J was trimmed by 2 bases and V by 11 bases; bases with no gene match: 12. Germline CDR1 is LNHNV and CDR2 is YYDKDF (reference sequence). The CDR3 spans 15 residues. CDR3: CASSTGTTAYNEQFF. The CDR3 nucleotides are TGTGCCTCTTCAACCGGGACTACAGCCTACAATGAGCAGTTCTTC.

V is TRBV7-8 and J is TRBJ1-2; a weak D match, TRBD1 (5 bases). V shed 7 bases and J shed 3 bases, with 27 bases lying between them. CDR1 is SGHVS and CDR2 is FQNEAQ in the germline V gene. The CDR3 sequence is 18 residues long. DNA for the CDR3: TGTGCCAGCACCGTCGGGGGTCCGGGGAGCAGTTTTGACTATGGCTACACCTTC. Amino acid sequence: CASTVGGPGSSFDYGYTF.

J is TRBJ2-2 and V is TRBV6-5, with 7 bases matching TRBD1. The V gene end was trimmed by 4 bases and the J gene end by 3 bases; junction bases not matched to a gene: 2. The V gene's germline CDR1 is MNHEY and CDR2 SVGAGI. This CDR3 is built from 14 residues. The CDR3 is CASSFDRDTGELFF. Written as DNA, the CDR3 is TGTGCCAGCAGTTTCGACAGGGACACCGGGGAGCTGTTTTTT.

In its sample, this clone was seen once. V usage is TRBV15 and J usage is TRBJ2-7; TRBD2 might be the D (6 bases). The germline gives CDR1 LNHNV, CDR2 YYDKDF (reference sequence). CDR3 length: 16 amino acids. Deletions cut 0 bases from V and 0 bases from J, with 12 bases between. In nucleotides, the CDR3 is TGTGCCACCAGCAGAGATCTGCAGGGACTCTCCTACGAGCAGTACTTC. Amino acids: CATSRDLQGLSYEQYF.

DNA of the CDR3: TGTGCCAGCATTTGCGGGGAGTACGAGCAGTACTTC. Translation: CASICGEYEQYF. The J gene is TRBJ2-7, the V gene TRBV28; D possibly corresponds to TRBD2 (6 bases). Germline CDR1 and CDR2: MDHEN and SYDVKM. V lost 7 bases and J 4 bases, leaving 11 bases between the germline ends. The CDR3 consists of 12 residues.

The rearrangement links TRBV5-1 to TRBJ1-1; 9 bases agree with TRBD1. The CDR3 has 14 residues. Germline V gene data show CDR1 as SGHRS and CDR2 as YFSETQ. V gave up 3 bases and J gave up 1 base; unmatched junction bases: 1. CDR3 nucleotides: TGCGCCAGCAGCTCACAGGGGGCGAACACTGAAGCTTTCTTT. Its protein product is CASSSQGANTEAFF.

The V gene is TRBV5-1, the J gene TRBJ1-3; a weak D match, TRBD1 (6 bases). This CDR3 is built from 16 residues. Trimming took off 1 base at V and 0 bases at J, with 11 bases between the two ends. CDR1 is SGHRS, CDR2 YFSETQ, per germline. CDR3 sequence reads: CASSLRTAFSGNTIYF. In nucleotides, the CDR3 is TGCGCCAGCAGCTTGAGGACAGCGTTCTCTGGAAACACCATATATTTT.

V usage is TRBV11-2 and J usage is TRBJ1-5; no definite D call. CDR3 length equals 14 residues. CDR1 SGHAT and CDR2 FQNNGV come from the germline V gene. The ends were cut back, 3 bases at V and 5 bases at J, with 11 bases in the middle. CDR3 bases: TGTGCCAGCAGCTTCGGAGGGCCTGATCAGCCCCAGCATTTT. It encodes CASSFGGPDQPQHF.

This chain connects TRBV19 to TRBJ2-7, with 9 positions matching TRBD2. The CDR3 has 15 residues. V shed 3 bases and J 1 base; nucleotides not matched to a gene: 4. Germline CDR1 reads LNHDA; CDR2 reads SQIVND (reference sequence). In DNA, the CDR3 is TGTGCCAGTAGTATCGATAGCGGGAGTTCCTACGAGCAGTACTTC. Translating gives CASSIDSGSSYEQYF. The full variable domain, rest sourced from reference TRBV19 and TRBJ2-7, is DGGITQSPKYLFRKEGQNVTLSCEQNLNHDAMYWYRQDPGQGLRLIYYSQIVNDFQKGDIAEGYSVSREKKESFPLTVTSAQKNPTAFYLCASSIDSGSSYEQYFGPGTRLTVT.